This TCR beta chain was identified during a study of T cells in Graves' hyperthyroidism and ophthalmopathy. This clonotype was seen repeatedly, ten times or more. Looked up from germline, CDR1 is MNHEY and CDR2 is SMNVEV (reference sequence). The CDR3 has 15 amino acids. Deletions cut 8 bases from V and 0 bases from J, with 16 bases between. The investigators amplified TCR beta CDR3 regions from RNA transcripts. HTBI primers were the set used in a first-round RT-PCR of the TCR CDR3. TCRdb ran MiXCR on the multiplex PCR reads and lists one entry per CDR3 protein. The data show more than 500,000 distinct CDR3 sequences, with 11% to 15% seen just once and about 15% held by the top ten.

The chain links TRBV27 to TRBJ1-1; a weak D match, TRBD1 (5 bases). The sample consisted of blood. The clonotype was recovered from a woman in her thirties or forties with Graves' hyperthyroidism. The CDR3: CASAGTVTMNTEAFF. The CDR3 DNA sequence: TGTGCCAGCGCCGGGACCGTCACAATGAACACTGAAGCTTTCTTT.